A selection of T cell receptor beta chains follows, all from one sample in a study of tumor-infiltrating lymphocytes in primary liver carcinoma. In TCRdb, the multiplex PCR reads were re-called with MiXCR into one record per CDR3 protein. The sample contains tens of thousands of distinct CDR3 sequences, roughly two thirds of which appear only once. The material sequenced was liver tumor tissue from sampling region 3. The source is a woman in her 30s with primary liver carcinoma and hepatitis B virus infection. CDR3s include the opening cysteine and the closing phenylalanine or tryptophan. A D gene is named only where the DNA matches it firmly. Clone size is stated in some rows and not others, as once, few, many or a class when expanded.

clone_size | j_call | d_call | v_call | cdr3_nt | cdr3_aa
many | TRBJ2-7 | . | TRBV21-1 | TGTGCCAGCCGAAGAAACGAAGACCAGCGGGTGGATAGGGGGGCCTACGAGCAGTACTTC | CASRRNEDQRVDRGAYEQYF
. | TRBJ2-3 | . | TRBV11-2 | TGTGCCAGCAGGCCGACGACGTCTAGCACAGCTACGCAGTATTTT | CASRPTTSSTATQYF
. | TRBJ2-3 | TRBD2 | TRBV7-9 | TGTGCCAGCAGCAAACTAGCGGGAGTAGGCGGTACGCGGTATTTT | CASSKLAGVGGTRYF
. | TRBJ1-2 | TRBD1 | TRBV28 | TGTGCCAGCAGTTTATCGGGACAGGGATTTGGGTACACCTTC | CASSLSGQGFGYTF
. | TRBJ2-1 | . | TRBV11-2 | TGCGCCAACAGCTTATCGGTTACGAAAGAGCAGTTCTTC | CANSLSVTKEQFF
many | TRBJ2-7 | . | TRBV12-3/TRBV12-4 | TGTGCCAGCAGTTTAAAGAGCTCCTACGAGCAGTACTTC | CASSLKSSYEQYF
. | TRBJ2-1 | . | TRBV6-2/TRBV6-3 | TGTGCCGGCACCAATTACGGGTGGGCCTTCTACAATGAGCAGTTCTTC | CAGTNYGWAFYNEQFF
. | TRBJ2-7 | TRBD2 | TRBV28 | TGTGCCAGCAATTCGCATTGGCTAGCGGGAATCAACGAGCAGTACTTC | CASNSHWLAGINEQYF
. | TRBJ2-5 | . | TRBV11-2 | TGTGCCAGGAGCTTAGGATCGGCTAGTGGTCAAGAGGCCCAGTACTTC | CARSLGSASGQEAQYF
. | TRBJ2-7 | TRBD1 | TRBV11-2 | TGTGCCAGCAGTATCACAGTAGGGGGCTCCTGGACATACGAGCAGTACTTC | CASSITVGGSWTYEQYF
. | TRBJ2-7 | TRBD1 | TRBV12-3/TRBV12-4 | TGTGCCAGCAGCAGGACAGGCTACGAGCAGTATTTC | CASSRTGYEQYF
many | TRBJ2-3 | . | TRBV11-3 | TGTGCCAGCAGCTTATCGTTTCGGCCGCTACGGACAGATACGCAGTATTTT | CASSLSFRPLRTDTQYF
. | TRBJ2-1 | . | TRBV11-2 | TGTGCCAGCAGCTTAGGTCTGGTATCTGTAGGGCCGAATGAGCACTTCTTC | CASSLGLVSVGPNEHFF
few | TRBJ2-3 | . | TRBV6-1 | TGTGCCAGCTCGAGGTCAACCACAGATACGCAGTATTTT | CASSRSTTDTQYF
. | TRBJ1-3 | TRBD1 | TRBV4-1 | TGCGCCAGTAGCCGAGGGCTCGACAGGGGAGGACCCGGAAACACCATATATTTT | CASSRGLDRGGPGNTIYF
. | TRBJ2-5 | TRBD1 | TRBV9 | TGTGCCAGCAGCCAGGGGGCCCTGGAGACCCAGTACTTC | CASSQGALETQYF
. | TRBJ2-6 | . | TRBV29-1 | . | CSVVGRGANIMAF
. | TRBJ2-5 | . | TRBV12-3/TRBV12-4 | TGTGCCAACAGTTACTCGGACTCCCAAGAGGCCCAGTACTTC | CANSYSDSQEAQYF
. | TRBJ1-6 | . | TRBV5-5 | TGTGCCAGCAGTTTGGACGTCAGTATTTCACCCCCCCACTTT | CASSLDVSISPPHF
. | TRBJ2-7 | . | TRBV29-1 | TGCAGCGTCAGTGGAGGCTCCTACGAGCAGTACTTC | CSVSGGSYEQYF
. | TRBJ2-1 | . | TRBV11-2 | TGTGCCAGCAGCTTGCCTAGCTTGGGGCATGAGCAGTTCTTC | CASSLPSLGHEQFF
. | TRBJ2-1 | . | TRBV11-2 | TGTGGCAGCAGCTCACCGGTTACGAATGAGCAGTTCTTC | CGSSSPVTNEQFF
few | TRBJ1-1 | . | TRBV6-5 | TGTGCCAGTACTATAAGATCGGGACATCGGAACACTGAAGCTTTCTTT | CASTIRSGHRNTEAFF
. | TRBJ2-7 | . | TRBV5-1 | TGCGCCAGCAGCCCCACTGGGTGGCGCTCGTACGAGCAGTACTTC | CASSPTGWRSYEQYF
. | TRBJ1-4 | . | TRBV7-8 | TGTTCCAGCAGCCAACCTCCCTGGACTAGGGAAAAACTGTTTTTT | CSSSQPPWTREKLFF
many | TRBJ2-1 | . | TRBV11-2 | TGTGCCAGCAGCACGGGACTTCGGGAGTTCTTC | CASSTGLREFF
medium-sized | TRBJ2-5 | . | TRBV7-8 | TGTGCCAGCCTCCCCTTGGGCCAAGAGACCCAGTACTTC | CASLPLGQETQYF
. | TRBJ2-5 | . | TRBV29-1 | TGCGGCGTTGAAGCTTCCCGGTTAAGGGTCCAAGAGACCCAGTACTTC | CGVEASRLRVQETQYF
. | TRBJ1-1 | . | TRBV5-1 | TGCGCCAGCAGTTTACAGGGCCCCGGGTACACTGAAGCTTTCTTT | CASSLQGPGYTEAFF
. | TRBJ2-2 | . | TRBV6-5 | TGTGCCAGCAGTCAGCGGATAGGGTTCGCCGGGGAGCTGTTTTTT | CASSQRIGFAGELFF
. | TRBJ2-1 | . | TRBV4-2 | TGTGCCAGGAGCCAAGAGATACAGTGGGCCAATGAGCAGTTCTTC | CARSQEIQWANEQFF
. | TRBJ1-1 | TRBD1 | TRBV12-3/TRBV12-4 | TGTGCCAACAATTTCGACGACAGGGGTTTTGAAGCTTTCTTT | CANNFDDRGFEAFF
. | TRBJ2-1 | . | TRBV10-3 | TGTACCATCAGTCCCATGGCGACCCGGGATGAACAGTTCTTC | CTISPMATRDEQFF
. | TRBJ1-2 | . | TRBV11-2 | TGTGCCAGCAGCTTACGTGGAATGGCAGGGAGAGGCTACACCTTC | CASSLRGMAGRGYTF
. | TRBJ2-1 | . | TRBV5-1 | TGCGCCGGCACCCCGTCCCCAGACTATTCCTACAATAAGCACTTCTTC | CAGTPSPDYSYNKHFF
few | TRBJ2-1 | . | TRBV11-2 | TGTTCCAGCAGTCGGGACTCGAGGTATAGGGAGCAGTTCTTC | CSSSRDSRYREQFF
. | TRBJ2-1 | TRBD2 | TRBV4-3 | TGCGCCAGCAGCCAAGATTGGGACTACACATACAATGGGCAGTTCTTC | CASSQDWDYTYNGQFF
. | TRBJ2-3 | TRBD2 | TRBV2 | TGTGCCAGCGCTAGCGGGATGGCGAGCACTGATACGCAGTATTTT | CASASGMASTDTQYF
many | TRBJ1-1 | . | TRBV4-1 | TGCGCCAGGAGCCAAGAACATAGCGGGAGGACTGAAGCTTTCTTT | CARSQEHSGRTEAFF
medium-sized | TRBJ2-1 | TRBD1 | TRBV6-5 | TGTGCCAGCAGTCAAAACCGGGACAGGATACCCAATGAGCAGTTCTTC | CASSQNRDRIPNEQFF
. | TRBJ1-1 | . | TRBV25-1 | TGTGCCAGCAGTGTATATATTATGAGGCAGCGAGCTTTCTTT | CASSVYIMRQRAFF
few | TRBJ2-7 | . | TRBV6-5 | TGTGCCAGCAGTTACAAGGGTAGCAGTTCCTACGAGCAGTACTTC | CASSYKGSSSYEQYF
. | TRBJ1-6 | . | TRBV12-3/TRBV12-4 | TGTGCCAGCAATCTGCCCAATAGGGGTTCACCCCTCCACTTT | CASNLPNRGSPLHF
. | TRBJ2-7 | . | TRBV11-1 | TGTCCCAGCAGCTTAGGGCACCTCCGCGAGCAATACTTC | CPSSLGHLREQYF